These 31 T cell receptor beta chains came from one sample sequenced in a study of T cells in localized non-small cell lung cancer. Here immunoSEQ multiplex PCR was the method, and the copy in TCRdb shows in-frame clones only, minus some. The data show roughly 48,000 clones, with around three quarters seen just once and about a sixth held by the top ten. Sequencing used peripheral blood, obtained before any cancer treatment. The receptors originated from a man aged 40 to 69 with stage I squamous cell lung carcinoma.

The J gene is TRBJ2-1, the V gene TRBV5-1, with 14 bases lining up with TRBD2. Trimming at V came to 4 bases and at J to 4 bases, leaving 13 bases not matched to a gene. The V gene's germline CDR1 is SGHRS and CDR2 YFSETQ. The CDR3 totals 19 residues. The CDR3 coding sequence is TGCGCCAGCAGCCCCTCCGGGACTAGCGGGGGCACACTATACAATGAGCAGTTCTTC. This encodes CASSPSGTSGGTLYNEQFF.

The V and J genes are TRBV28 and TRBJ1-1, with D possibly being TRBD1 (5 bases). The length of the CDR3 is 15 residues. CDR1 and CDR2 from the germline V gene are MDHEN and SYDVKM. With 2 bases removed from V and 3 bases from J, the gap between germline ends came to 13 bases. Here the CDR3 reads CASSLEEGIYTEAFF. The CDR3 coding sequence is TGTGCCAGCAGTTTAGAGGAGGGGATCTACACTGAAGCTTTCTTT. The full variable domain, completed using reference TRBV28 and TRBJ1-1, is DVKVTQSSRYLVKRTGEKVFLECVQDMDHENMFWYRQDPGLGLRLIYFSYDVKMKEKGDIPEGYSVSREKKERFSLILESASTNQTSMYLCASSLEEGIYTEAFFGQGTRLTVV.

This chain connects TRBV19 to TRBJ2-5; 11 nucleotides line up with TRBD2. The J segment lost 13 bases and the V segment lost 5 bases, leaving 15 bases of the junction unmatched. Germline V gene lookup returns CDR1 LNHDA and CDR2 SQIVND (reference sequence). The CDR3 sequence is 15 residues long. The CDR3 DNA sequence: TGTGCCAGTAGTTCCCTTAGCGGGGGGGCGACAGCGTCGTACTTC. It codes for CASSSLSGGATASYF.

The CDR3 DNA reads TGTGCCAGCAGTAACCGGGACTACAATGAGCAGTTCTTC. Protein sequence: CASSNRDYNEQFF. The chain uses TRBV6-6 and TRBJ2-1; possibly TRBD2 for D (5 bases). Germline V gene lookup returns CDR1 MNHNY and CDR2 SVGAGI (reference sequence). V shed 5 bases and J shed 3 bases, with 8 bases lying between them. This CDR3 is 13 amino acids long.

The chain uses TRBV9 and TRBJ2-3; 11 bases align to TRBD1. The germline CDR1 and CDR2 sequences are SGDLS and YYNGEE. This CDR3 comprises 17 residues. V trimming: 0 bases; J trimming: 3 bases; junction bases outside the gene matches: 6. CDR3 in DNA: TGTGCCAGCAGCGTAGAAGGAGGGACAGGGGGAACAGATACGCAGTATTTT. Protein sequence: CASSVEGGTGGTDTQYF.

This clone was found a few times. The identical CDR3 is also encoded by other nucleotide sequences in the sample. V gene TRBV6-6 combines with J gene TRBJ2-7; 8 bases are shared with TRBD1. J lost 0 bases, V lost 5 bases, and 6 bases had no gene match. There are 15 residues in the CDR3. CDR1 and CDR2 from the germline V gene are MNHNY and SVGAGI (reference sequence). The CDR3 region is CASSPGTGFSYEQYF. CDR3 nucleotides: TGTGCCAGCAGTCCCGGGACAGGCTTCTCCTACGAGCAGTACTTC.

This chain connects TRBV6-5 to TRBJ1-3, with 9 bases aligning to TRBD1. V shed 4 bases and J 14 bases; nucleotides not matched to a gene: 3. Germline loops: CDR1 MNHEY, CDR2 SVGAGI. The CDR3 sequence is 11 residues long. The CDR3 coding sequence is TGTGCCAGCAGTTCGGGACAGGGAGTATATTTT. Its protein is CASSSGQGVYF.

Comments on this clone: Other DNA sequences within the sample encode an identical CDR3. This sequence joins TRBV2 and TRBJ1-1; D call uncertain. The CDR3 length is 14 residues. Trimming stripped 2 bases from V and 2 bases from J, with 9 bases between. Germline V gene sequence: CDR1 SNHLY, CDR2 FYNNEI. In DNA, the CDR3 is TGTGCCAGCAGTGAAAGAGGAGGAAACACTGAAGCTTTCTTT. Amino acid sequence: CASSERGGNTEAFF.

The chain employs TRBV9 and TRBJ2-7; 10 positions match TRBD1. V dropped 0 bases and J dropped 8; count of bases not matched to a gene: 5. The CDR3 extends over 14 amino acids. Germline V gene lookup returns CDR1 SGDLS and CDR2 YYNGEE. CDR3 sequence reads: CASSVGGTGVKQYF. CDR3 DNA sequence: TGTGCCAGCAGCGTAGGCGGGACAGGGGTTAAGCAGTACTTC. The variable domain in full, completed from reference TRBV9 and TRBJ2-7, reads DSGVTQTPKHLITATGQRVTLRCSPRSGDLSVYWYQQSLDQGLQFLIQYYNGEERAKGNILERFSAQQFPDLHSELNLSSLELGDSALYFCASSVGGTGVKQYFGPGTRLTVT.

This clone was detected once. V and J are TRBV5-1 and TRBJ2-2; 10 positions match TRBD2. CDR1 and CDR2 (germline): SGHRS, YFSETQ. The CDR3 has 15 amino acids. The ends lost 5 bases at V and 5 bases at J; junction bases unmatched: 6. CDR3: CASSPSGGETGELFF. The CDR3 DNA sequence: TGCGCCAGCAGTCCCAGCGGGGGGGAAACCGGGGAGCTGTTTTTT.

V and J are TRBV27 and TRBJ2-7; 9 nucleotides line up with TRBD1. This CDR3 comprises 13 residues. Trimming took 4 bases from V and 2 from J; bases not matched to a gene: 0. Per the germline V gene, CDR1 is MNHEY and CDR2 is SMNVEV (reference sequence). CDR3 protein: CASSWDRAYEQYF. In DNA form, the CDR3 reads TGTGCCAGCAGTTGGGACAGGGCCTACGAGCAGTACTTC.

The chain combines TRBV6-5 with TRBJ2-5; TRBD1 matches at 7 bases. V shed 6 bases, J shed 1 base, and the junction held 5 bases outside the gene matches. The CDR3 has 14 residues. Germline CDR1 reads MNHEY; CDR2 reads SVGAGI. The CDR3 protein is CASSSGQTQETQYF. CDR3 nucleotide sequence: TGTGCCAGCAGCTCGGGACAGACCCAAGAGACCCAGTACTTC.

With regard to this clone: The sample contains more than one DNA sequence encoding this CDR3. V usage is TRBV5-6 and J usage is TRBJ1-2, with TRBD1 matching 10 bases. V gave up 3 bases and J gave up 6 bases; unmatched junction bases: 5. In germline, CDR1 is SGHDT, CDR2 YYEEEE. The CDR3 consists of 14 residues. Here the CDR3 reads CASSSRDRGDGYTF. The CDR3 nucleotides are TGTGCCAGCAGCTCCCGGGACAGGGGTGATGGCTACACCTTC. The full variable domain, completed using reference TRBV5-6 and TRBJ1-2, is DAGVTQSPTHLIKTRGQQVTLRCSPKSGHDTVSWYQQALGQGPQFIFQYYEEEERQRGNFPDRFSGHQFPNYSSELNVNALLLGDSALYLCASSSRDRGDGYTFGSGTRLTVV.

This clone has a count of ten or more. The V call is TRBV5-6, the J call TRBJ2-4; D perhaps matches TRBD1 (8 bases). This CDR3 has 16 amino acids. Germline V gives CDR1 SGHDT, CDR2 YYEEEE. The germline V and J ends were trimmed by 0 bases and 7 bases, with 17 bases remaining between them. The DNA of the CDR3 is TGTGCCAGCAGCTTGGCCACAGGGGGGGTGAAGAACATTCAGTACTTC. As protein: CASSLATGGVKNIQYF. The full variable domain, its missing parts supplied by reference TRBV5-6 and TRBJ2-4, is DAGVTQSPTHLIKTRGQQVTLRCSPKSGHDTVSWYQQALGQGPQFIFQYYEEEERQRGNFPDRFSGHQFPNYSSELNVNALLLGDSALYLCASSLATGGVKNIQYFGAGTRLSVL.

V and J are TRBV7-2 and TRBJ1-5, with D perhaps TRBD1 (6 bases). Germline V gene data show CDR1 as SGHTA and CDR2 as FQGNSA. The CDR3 length is 16 residues. V was clipped by 1 base and J by 0 bases, with 10 bases between them. The CDR3 nucleotides read TGTGCCAGCAGCTTAGATCAAGGGGGTAGCAATCAGCCCCAGCATTTT. It is translated as CASSLDQGGSNQPQHF.

The chain joins TRBV19 to TRBJ2-3, with TRBD1 identical over 9 bases. Germline loops: CDR1 LNHDA, CDR2 SQIVND (reference sequence). The CDR3 is 17 amino acids. With V trimmed by 7 bases and J by 4 bases, 15 bases remained unmatched. Written as DNA, the CDR3 is TGTGCCAGTACCCCACCCCCCGGGACAGGGATTGCAGATACGCAGTATTTT. Translation gives CASTPPPGTGIADTQYF. The full variable domain, with the rest looked up from reference TRBV19 and TRBJ2-3, is DGGITQSPKYLFRKEGQNVTLSCEQNLNHDAMYWYRQDPGQGLRLIYYSQIVNDFQKGDIAEGYSVSREKKESFPLTVTSAQKNPTAFYLCASTPPPGTGIADTQYFGPGTRLTVL.

The chain employs TRBV10-3 and TRBJ2-3, with 9 nucleotides matching TRBD2. The CDR3 sequence is 15 residues long. With V trimmed by 5 bases and J by 5 bases, 8 bases remained unmatched. Germline-derived CDR1 and CDR2 are ENHRY and SYGVKD. This chain's CDR3 is CAISTSRGGQDTQYF. CDR3 coding DNA: TGTGCCATCAGTACTTCGCGGGGGGGTCAAGATACGCAGTATTTT.

The genes are TRBV11-1 and TRBJ1-1; no clear D gene. V was clipped by 3 bases and J by 3 bases, with 11 bases between them. The germline V gene has CDR1 SGHAT and CDR2 FQDESV (reference sequence). There are 14 residues in the CDR3. The CDR3 loop reads CASSFSRGDTEAFF. The CDR3 region has the DNA TGTGCCAGCAGCTTTAGCCGCGGGGACACTGAAGCTTTCTTT.

This clone was recorded a few times. J is TRBJ2-3 and V is TRBV9; possible D gene TRBD2, 7 bases. Trimming removed 0 bases from V and 6 bases from J, with 17 bases in between. Germline V CDR1 and CDR2: SGDLS, YYNGEE. The CDR3 totals 16 residues. CDR3 sequence reads: CASSVGGGAVGDTQYF. The CDR3 DNA reads as TGTGCCAGCAGCGTAGGAGGGGGGGCCGTTGGGGATACGCAGTATTTT. Filled out from reference TRBV9 and TRBJ2-3, the complete variable domain reads DSGVTQTPKHLITATGQRVTLRCSPRSGDLSVYWYQQSLDQGLQFLIQYYNGEERAKGNILERFSAQQFPDLHSELNLSSLELGDSALYFCASSVGGGAVGDTQYFGPGTRLTVL.

V usage is TRBV19 and J usage is TRBJ1-1, with a tentative D call TRBD1 (5 bases). The CDR3 runs 12 residues. V was shortened by 7 bases and J by 3 bases, with 9 bases between the two germline ends. CDR1 is LNHDA and CDR2 is SQIVND in the germline V gene (reference sequence). The CDR3 nucleotides read TGTGCCAGTAACCAGGGTTACACTGAAGCTTTCTTT. Translation: CASNQGYTEAFF. Full variable domain (rest looked up from reference TRBV19 and TRBJ1-1): DGGITQSPKYLFRKEGQNVTLSCEQNLNHDAMYWYRQDPGQGLRLIYYSQIVNDFQKGDIAEGYSVSREKKESFPLTVTSAQKNPTAFYLCASNQGYTEAFFGQGTRLTVV.

The V gene is TRBV7-7, the J gene TRBJ1-4; D is unclear. V dropped 5 bases and J dropped 0 bases, with 13 bases sitting between them. Germline CDR1 is SSHAT and CDR2 is FNYEAQ (reference sequence). This CDR3 is built from 16 residues. CDR3 nucleotide sequence: TGTGCCAGCAGCCCAGCGGGCGGTGCAACTAATGAAAAACTGTTTTTT. This sequence encodes CASSPAGGATNEKLFF.

The chain has TRBV5-1 and TRBJ2-2, with D possibly being TRBD1 (6 bases). From germline, CDR1 is SGHRS and CDR2 YFSETQ. V dropped 3 bases and J dropped 0 bases, with 15 bases sitting between them. This CDR3 spans 17 amino acids. DNA of the CDR3: TGCGCCAGCAGCTCCCCTGGGGACACAACGAACACCGGGGAGCTGTTTTTT. Its protein product is CASSSPGDTTNTGELFF.

This sequence joins TRBV6-1 and TRBJ1-2; no clear D gene. With 4 bases removed from V and 0 bases from J, the gap between germline ends came to 6 bases. CDR3 length: 13 amino acids. Germline V CDR1 and CDR2: MNHNS, SASEGT. CDR3 protein: CASSGQSNYGYTF. Written as DNA, the CDR3 is TGTGCCAGCAGTGGGCAATCTAACTATGGCTACACCTTC.

The rearrangement joins TRBV19 to TRBJ2-6; D unclear. With 7 bases removed from V and 2 bases from J, the gap between germline ends came to 6 bases. Germline V gene lookup returns CDR1 LNHDA and CDR2 SQIVND (reference sequence). The CDR3 has 13 amino acids. The CDR3 reads CASTKAGANVLTF. The CDR3 region has the DNA TGTGCCAGTACAAAGGCTGGGGCCAACGTCCTGACTTTC.

This chain connects TRBV28 to TRBJ2-6; D call uncertain. CDR1 MDHEN and CDR2 SYDVKM come from the germline V gene. V shed 4 bases and J shed 4 bases, with 14 bases lying between them. This CDR3 region has 16 residues. CDR3 region: CASSSGSSSGANVLTF. Written as DNA, the CDR3 is TGTGCCAGCAGTTCGGGCTCCTCATCCGGGGCCAACGTCCTGACTTTC.

The chain couples TRBV28 to TRBJ2-1; unclear D gene. This CDR3 has 11 residues. Germline V gene sequence: CDR1 MDHEN, CDR2 SYDVKM. V was clipped by 7 bases and J by 6 bases, with 7 bases between them. CDR3 nucleotide sequence: TGTGCCAGCACCCGGGTCAATGAGCAGTTCTTC. This codes for CASTRVNEQFF.

This clone appeared once. The genes are TRBV11-3 and TRBJ2-5, with 9 bases fitting TRBD2. V trimming: 2 bases; J trimming: 4 bases; junction bases outside the gene matches: 11. There are 17 residues in the CDR3. Per germline, CDR1 SGHNT and CDR2 YENEEA. The CDR3 sequence: CASSLSGVAGAPETQYF. In DNA form, the CDR3 reads TGTGCCAGCAGCTTATCTGGGGTAGCGGGGGCCCCAGAGACCCAGTACTTC.

The rearrangement joins TRBV18 to TRBJ1-1; 7 positions agree with TRBD1. The germline CDR1 and CDR2 sequences are KGHSH and LQKENI. J lost 0 bases, V lost 2 bases, and 6 bases had no gene match. The CDR3 consists of 16 residues. The CDR3 DNA reads TGTGCCAGCTCACCATTGGACAGGTTAATGAACACTGAAGCTTTCTTT. Translation gives CASSPLDRLMNTEAFF.

The V and J genes are TRBV19 and TRBJ2-3, with a possible D match to TRBD2 (6 bases). Between the trimmed V and J ends, which lost 5 bases and 2 bases, there was a span of 11 bases. This CDR3 has 14 amino acids. CDR1 is LNHDA, CDR2 SQIVND, per germline (reference sequence). The CDR3 region is CASSRGRSTDTQYF. The CDR3 DNA reads TGTGCCAGTAGTCGGGGGAGGTCCACAGATACGCAGTATTTT.

The chain combines TRBV7-8 with TRBJ1-5; D unresolved. This CDR3 is 15 amino acids long. Germline CDR1 SGHVS, CDR2 FQNEAQ. Trimming cost V 1 base and J 3 bases, with 10 bases left between them. This CDR3 is CASSLGWGNNQPQHF. For the CDR3, the DNA is TGTGCCAGCAGCTTAGGATGGGGAAACAATCAGCCCCAGCATTTT.

V and J are TRBV5-4 and TRBJ1-2; 9 nucleotides line up with TRBD1. Germline V lookup: CDR1 SGHNT, CDR2 YYREEE (reference sequence). The CDR3 consists of 16 residues. Losses at the gene ends were 4 bases for V and 4 bases for J; bases not matched to a gene: 11. The CDR3 spells CASSPKVGQGFYGYTF. The DNA for the CDR3 is TGTGCCAGCAGCCCTAAGGTGGGACAGGGATTCTATGGCTACACCTTC. Filled out from reference TRBV5-4 and TRBJ1-2, the complete variable domain reads ETGVTQSPTHLIKTRGQQVTLRCSSQSGHNTVSWYQQALGQGPQFIFQYYREEENGRGNFPPRFSGLQFPNYSSELNVNALELDDSALYLCASSPKVGQGFYGYTFGSGTRLTVV.